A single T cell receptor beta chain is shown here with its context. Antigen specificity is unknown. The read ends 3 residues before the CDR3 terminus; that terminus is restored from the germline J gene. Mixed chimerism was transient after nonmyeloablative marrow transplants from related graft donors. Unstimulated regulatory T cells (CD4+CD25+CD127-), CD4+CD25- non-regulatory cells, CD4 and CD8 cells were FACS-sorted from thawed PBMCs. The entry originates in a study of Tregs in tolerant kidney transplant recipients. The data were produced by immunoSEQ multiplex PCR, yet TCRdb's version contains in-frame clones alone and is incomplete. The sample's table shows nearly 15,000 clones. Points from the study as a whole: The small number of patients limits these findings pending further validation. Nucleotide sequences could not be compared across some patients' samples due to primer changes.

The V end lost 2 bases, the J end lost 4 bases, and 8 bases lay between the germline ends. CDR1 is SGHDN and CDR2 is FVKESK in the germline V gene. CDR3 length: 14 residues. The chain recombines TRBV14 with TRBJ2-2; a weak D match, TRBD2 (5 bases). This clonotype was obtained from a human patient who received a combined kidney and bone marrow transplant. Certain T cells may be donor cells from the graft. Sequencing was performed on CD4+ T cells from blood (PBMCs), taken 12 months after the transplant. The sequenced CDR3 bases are TGTGCCAGCAGCCAAAGAGGGCTCACCGGGGAG. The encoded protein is CASSQRGLTGE. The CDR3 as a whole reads CASSQRGLTGELFF.